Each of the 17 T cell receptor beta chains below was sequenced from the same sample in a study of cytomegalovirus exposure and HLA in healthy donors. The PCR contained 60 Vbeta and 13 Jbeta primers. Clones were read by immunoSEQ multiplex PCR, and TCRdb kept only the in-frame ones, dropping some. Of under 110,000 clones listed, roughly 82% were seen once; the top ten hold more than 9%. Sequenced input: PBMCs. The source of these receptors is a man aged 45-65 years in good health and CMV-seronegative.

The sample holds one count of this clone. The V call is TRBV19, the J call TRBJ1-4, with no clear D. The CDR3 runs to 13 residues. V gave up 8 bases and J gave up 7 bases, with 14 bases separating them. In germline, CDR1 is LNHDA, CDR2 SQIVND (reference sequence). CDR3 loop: CASVDPGGEKLFF. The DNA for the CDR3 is TGTGCCAGTGTAGACCCGGGAGGTGAAAAACTGTTTTTT.

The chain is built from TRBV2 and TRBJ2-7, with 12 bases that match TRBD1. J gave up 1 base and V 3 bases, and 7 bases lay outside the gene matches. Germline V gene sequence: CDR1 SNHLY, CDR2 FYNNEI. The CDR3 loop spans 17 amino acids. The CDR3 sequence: CASSDSGQGAGSYEQYF. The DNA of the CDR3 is TGTGCCAGCAGTGATTCGGGACAGGGGGCGGGTTCCTACGAGCAGTACTTC. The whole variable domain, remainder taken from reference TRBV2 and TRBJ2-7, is EPEVTQTPSHQVTQMGQEVILRCVPISNHLYFYWYRQILGQKVEFLVSFYNNEISEKSEIFDDQFSVERPDGSNFTLKIRSTKLEDSAMYFCASSDSGQGAGSYEQYFGPGTRLTVT.

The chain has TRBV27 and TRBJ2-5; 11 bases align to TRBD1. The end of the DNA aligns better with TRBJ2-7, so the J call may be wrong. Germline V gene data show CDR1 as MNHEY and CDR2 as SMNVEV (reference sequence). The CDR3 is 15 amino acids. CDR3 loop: CASSLGQGVSYEQYF. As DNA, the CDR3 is TGTGCCAGCAGTTTGGGACAGGGGGTCTCCTACGAGCAGTACTTC.

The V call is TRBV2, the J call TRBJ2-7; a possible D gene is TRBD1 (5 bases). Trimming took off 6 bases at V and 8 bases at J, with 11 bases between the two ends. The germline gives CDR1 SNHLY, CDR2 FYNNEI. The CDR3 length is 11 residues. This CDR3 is CASRPGCQQYF. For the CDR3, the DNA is TGTGCCAGCAGGCCAGGGTGCCAGCAGTACTTC.

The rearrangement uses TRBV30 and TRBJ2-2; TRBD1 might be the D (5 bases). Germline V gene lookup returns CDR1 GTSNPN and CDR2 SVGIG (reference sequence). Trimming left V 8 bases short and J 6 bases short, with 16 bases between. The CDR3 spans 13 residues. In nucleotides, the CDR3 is TGTGCCGGGGCTAAGGATAGGGCCGGGGAGCTGTTTTTT. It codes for CAGAKDRAGELFF.

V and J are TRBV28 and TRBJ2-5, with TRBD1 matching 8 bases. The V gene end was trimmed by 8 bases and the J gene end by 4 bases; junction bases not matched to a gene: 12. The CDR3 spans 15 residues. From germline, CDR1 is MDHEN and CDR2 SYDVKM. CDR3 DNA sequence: TGTGCCAGCGCGCCGGACAGGGCTATGGGAGAGACCCAGTACTTC. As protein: CASAPDRAMGETQYF.

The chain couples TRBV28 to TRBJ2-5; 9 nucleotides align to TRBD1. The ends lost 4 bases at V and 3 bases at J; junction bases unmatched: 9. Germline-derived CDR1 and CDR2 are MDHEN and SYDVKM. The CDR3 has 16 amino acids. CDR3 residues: CASSSPGTGNKETQYF. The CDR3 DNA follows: TGTGCCAGCAGTTCCCCGGGGACAGGGAACAAAGAGACCCAGTACTTC.

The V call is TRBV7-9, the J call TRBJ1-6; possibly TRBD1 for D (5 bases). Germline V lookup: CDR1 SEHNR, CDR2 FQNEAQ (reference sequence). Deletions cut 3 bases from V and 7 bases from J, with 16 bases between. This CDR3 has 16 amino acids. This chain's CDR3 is CASSFLGGSSNSPLHF. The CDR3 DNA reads TGTGCCAGCAGCTTCCTGGGGGGGTCCTCCAATTCACCCCTCCACTTT.

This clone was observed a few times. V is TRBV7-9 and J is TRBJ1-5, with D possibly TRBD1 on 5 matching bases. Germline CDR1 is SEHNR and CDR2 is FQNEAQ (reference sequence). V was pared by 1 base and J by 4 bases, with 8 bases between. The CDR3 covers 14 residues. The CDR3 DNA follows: TGTGCCAGCAGCTTAGGAGGACAAAATCAGCCCCAGCATTTT. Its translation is CASSLGGQNQPQHF.

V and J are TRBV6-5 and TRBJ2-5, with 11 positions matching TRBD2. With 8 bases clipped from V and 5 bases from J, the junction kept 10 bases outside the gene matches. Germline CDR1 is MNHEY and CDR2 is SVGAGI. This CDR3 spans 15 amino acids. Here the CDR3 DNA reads TGTGCCAGCCTCACTCGGGCTAGCGGGAGGGAGACCCAGTACTTC. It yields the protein CASLTRASGRETQYF.

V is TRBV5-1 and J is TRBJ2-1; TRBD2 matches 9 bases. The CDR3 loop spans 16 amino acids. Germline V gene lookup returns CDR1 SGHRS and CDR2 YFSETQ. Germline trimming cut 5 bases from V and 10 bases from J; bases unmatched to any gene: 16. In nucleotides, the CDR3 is TGCGCCAGCAGGTTCATACCAGCGGGGGGCCCGCGGGAGCAGTTCTTC. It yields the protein CASRFIPAGGPREQFF.

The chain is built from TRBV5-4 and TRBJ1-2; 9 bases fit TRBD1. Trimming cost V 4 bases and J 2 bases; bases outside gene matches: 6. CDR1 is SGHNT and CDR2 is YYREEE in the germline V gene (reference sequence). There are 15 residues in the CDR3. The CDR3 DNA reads TGTGCCAGCAGCGTACAGGGGGCGTTCAACTATGGCTACACCTTC. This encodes CASSVQGAFNYGYTF.

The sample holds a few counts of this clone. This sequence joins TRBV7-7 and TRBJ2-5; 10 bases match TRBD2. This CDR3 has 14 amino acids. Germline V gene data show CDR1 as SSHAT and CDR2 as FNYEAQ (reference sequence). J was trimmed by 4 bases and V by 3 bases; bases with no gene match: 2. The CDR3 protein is CASSFSGRGETQYF. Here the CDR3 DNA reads TGTGCCAGCAGCTTCAGCGGGAGGGGAGAGACCCAGTACTTC.

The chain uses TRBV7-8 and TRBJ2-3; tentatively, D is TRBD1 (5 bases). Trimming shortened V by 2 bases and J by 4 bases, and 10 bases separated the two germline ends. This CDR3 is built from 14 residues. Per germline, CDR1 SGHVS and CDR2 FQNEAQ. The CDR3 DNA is TGTGCCAGCAGCTTATTCAGGGTAGCAGATACGCAGTATTTT. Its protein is CASSLFRVADTQYF.

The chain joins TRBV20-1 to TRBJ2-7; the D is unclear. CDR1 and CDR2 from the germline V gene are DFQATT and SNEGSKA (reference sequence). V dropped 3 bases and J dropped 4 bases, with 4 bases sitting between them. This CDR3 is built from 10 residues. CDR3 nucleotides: TGCAGTGCTAGGTCGTACGAGCAGTACTTC. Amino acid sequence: CSARSYEQYF.

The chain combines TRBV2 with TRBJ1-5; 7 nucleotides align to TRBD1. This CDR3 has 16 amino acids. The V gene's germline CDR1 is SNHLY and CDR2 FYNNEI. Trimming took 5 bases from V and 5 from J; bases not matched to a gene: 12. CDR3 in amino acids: CASSPTQGVPYQPQHF. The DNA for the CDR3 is TGTGCCAGCAGTCCTACGCAGGGGGTTCCTTATCAGCCCCAGCATTTT.

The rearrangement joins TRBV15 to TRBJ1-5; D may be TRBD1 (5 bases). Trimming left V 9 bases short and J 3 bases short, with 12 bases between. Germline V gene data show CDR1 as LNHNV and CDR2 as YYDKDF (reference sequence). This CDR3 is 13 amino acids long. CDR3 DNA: TGTGCCACACGAGCAGGGAACAATCAGCCCCAGCATTTT. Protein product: CATRAGNNQPQHF.